The 17 T cell receptor beta chains below come from one sample, sequenced in a study of T cell responses to AZD1222 COVID-19 vaccine (dated by TCRdb to about 2021). The library was generated by the immunoSEQ multiplex PCR assay. Here the immuneACCESS table is served through TCRdb, limited to in-frame sequences with V and J called. Missing clones are a known gap in these copies; in checked studies unresolved V genes cover under half, and the rest lacks a known reason. This sample is represented by 100,000 to 150,000 clones; roughly nine tenths of them were singletons. The top ten hold around 1.5% of the sample. The time point label, read with the paper, signifies: baseline before first vaccination. The sample here was peripheral blood, taken on day 0 of AZD1222 vaccination. The receptor set was obtained from an adult in good health.

For the CDR3, the DNA is TGTGCCAGCAGTTTAGAGGTACGCTACGAGCAGTACTTC. This sequence encodes CASSLEVRYEQYF. The chain joins TRBV12-3 or TRBV12-4 to TRBJ2-7; D remains unclear. V was cut by 1 base and J by 3 bases, with 7 bases left in between. The CDR3 length is 13 residues.

The gene calls are TRBV21-1 and TRBJ1-5; TRBD1, the table's D call, was not compared with the DNA. TRBV21-1 corresponds to a pseudogene. CDR3 length equals 17 residues. The CDR3 nucleotides read TGTGCCAGCAGCAACAACTTCCCGGGACAGGGAGAGCAGCCCCAGCATTTT. As protein: CASSNNFPGQGEQPQHF.

V is TRBV7-6 and J is TRBJ1-4, with D possibly matching TRBD1 (6 bases). Trimming shortened V by 2 bases and J by 2 bases, and 15 bases separated the two germline ends. The CDR3 covers 17 residues. Germline V gene lookup returns CDR1 SGHVS and CDR2 FNYEAQ. CDR3 residues: CASSLQGMRFTNEKLFF. The CDR3 coding sequence is TGTGCCAGCAGCTTACAGGGGATGCGCTTTACTAATGAAAAACTGTTTTTT.

The chain is built from TRBV9 and TRBJ1-3; D unclear. Germline CDR1 is SGDLS and CDR2 is YYNGEE. Trimming shortened V by 1 base and J by 0 bases, and 8 bases separated the two germline ends. The CDR3 loop spans 15 amino acids. As DNA, the CDR3 is TGTGCCAGCAGCGTATCCGGATTCTCTGGAAACACCATATATTTT. Translating it yields CASSVSGFSGNTIYF.

The V gene is TRBV5-1, the J gene TRBJ2-7; 8 nucleotides agree with TRBD1. Germline loops: CDR1 SGHRS, CDR2 YFSETQ. This CDR3 region has 14 residues. V lost 1 base to trimming and J lost 5 bases; unmatched junction nucleotides: 5. CDR3: CASSLSQGANEQYF. In DNA, the CDR3 is TGCGCCAGCAGCTTGTCTCAGGGGGCTAACGAGCAGTACTTC.

V and J are TRBV19 and TRBJ1-1; 10 bases line up with TRBD1. V gave up 7 bases and J gave up 7 bases; unmatched junction bases: 15. The CDR3 is 16 residues long. Germline CDR1 LNHDA, CDR2 SQIVND (reference sequence). The DNA for the CDR3 is TGTGCCAGTACCCCGATCACCGGGACAGGGGTTTTTGAAGCTTTCTTT. Its translation is CASTPITGTGVFEAFF.

The V call is TRBV6-1, the J call TRBJ1-1, with 8 nucleotides matching TRBD1. J gave up 4 bases and V 2 bases, and 0 bases lay outside the gene matches. The CDR3 is 13 residues long. CDR1 MNHNS and CDR2 SASEGT come from the germline V gene. CDR3 in amino acids: CASSEQGATEAFF. The CDR3 bases are TGTGCCAGCAGTGAACAGGGGGCCACTGAAGCTTTCTTT.

The chain has TRBV19 and TRBJ2-6; D not resolved. Germline CDR1 reads LNHDA; CDR2 reads SQIVND (reference sequence). Trimming shortened V by 10 bases and J by 0 bases, and 22 bases separated the two germline ends. The CDR3 is 18 amino acids. CDR3 bases: TGTGCCATCGGAAGTAAAAGAGGATTAAACTCTGGGGCCAACGTCCTGACTTTC. Translation gives CAIGSKRGLNSGANVLTF.

The V and J genes are TRBV15 and TRBJ2-5; perhaps TRBD1 as D (6 bases). V shed 3 bases and J shed 1 base, with 12 bases lying between them. The CDR3 totals 15 residues. Per germline, CDR1 LNHNV and CDR2 YYDKDF (reference sequence). The CDR3 sequence is CATSSGQTIQETQYF. In DNA, the CDR3 is TGTGCCACCAGCAGCGGACAGACGATCCAAGAGACCCAGTACTTC.

The rearrangement joins TRBV19 to TRBJ2-7, with 7 bases that match TRBD2. The CDR3 is 14 residues long. From germline, CDR1 is LNHDA and CDR2 SQIVND (reference sequence). Germline trimming cut 3 bases from V and 4 bases from J; bases unmatched to any gene: 6. The DNA of the CDR3 is TGTGCCAGTAGTATGAGTGGGAGGGTATACGAGCAGTACTTC. It specifies CASSMSGRVYEQYF.

The chain joins TRBV6-5 to TRBJ1-1; perhaps TRBD1 as D (6 bases). The CDR3 has 13 residues. Germline lookup yields CDR1 MNHEY and CDR2 SVGAGI. The germline V and J ends were trimmed by 6 bases and 5 bases, with 13 bases remaining between them. In DNA form, the CDR3 reads TGTGCCAGCAGGCGACAGGAAGGGACTGAAGCTTTCTTT. It codes for CASRRQEGTEAFF.

The chain carries TRBV18 and TRBJ1-1; D unclear. Germline V CDR1 and CDR2: KGHSH, LQKENI. The CDR3 has 13 amino acids. The germline V and J ends were trimmed by 1 base and 6 bases, with 9 bases remaining between them. The CDR3 loop reads CASSPQSNAEAFF. CDR3 coding DNA: TGTGCCAGCTCACCACAGAGTAATGCTGAAGCTTTCTTT.

The chain uses TRBV7-8 and TRBJ1-3; TRBD1 might be the D (5 bases). The CDR3 contains 15 residues. Deletions cut 1 base from V and 3 bases from J, with 10 bases between. Germline V gives CDR1 SGHVS, CDR2 FQNEAQ. CDR3: CASSLEGAGGNTIYF. The CDR3, as DNA: TGTGCCAGCAGCTTAGAAGGGGCCGGTGGAAACACCATATATTTT.

The chain carries TRBV9 and TRBJ2-1; the match to TRBD1 covers 9 bases. The CDR3 sequence is 15 residues long. V was clipped by 3 bases and J by 4 bases; unmatched bases: 5. The germline V gene has CDR1 SGDLS and CDR2 YYNGEE. The CDR3 DNA reads TGTGCCAGCAGCGCCGGGACAGGGATTTACAATGAGCAGTTCTTC. Its translation is CASSAGTGIYNEQFF.

The chain joins TRBV12-3 or TRBV12-4 to TRBJ2-5; D is unclear. The CDR3 sequence is 13 residues long. V was pared by 4 bases and J by 0 bases, with 6 bases between. The CDR3 region has the DNA TGTGCCAGCAGTTCATCAAACCAAGAGACCCAGTACTTC. The encoded protein is CASSSSNQETQYF.

This CDR3 is CASSQDRPGYFGGYTF. For the CDR3, the DNA is TGCGCCAGCAGCCAAGATCGGCCCGGATACTTTGGTGGCTACACCTTC. The chain is built from TRBV4-3 and TRBJ1-2, with no clear D. V was clipped by 0 bases and J by 7 bases, with 18 bases between them. The CDR3 extends over 16 amino acids. In germline, CDR1 is LGHNA, CDR2 YSLEER.

This chain uses TRBV30 with TRBJ1-2, with 10 bases that match TRBD1. This CDR3 is 15 amino acids long. Looked up from germline, CDR1 is GTSNPN and CDR2 is SVGIG (reference sequence). V was clipped by 8 bases and J by 1 base; unmatched bases: 10. The CDR3 region has the DNA TGTGCCCGTACAAGACAGGGGGCTATTAACTATGGCTACACCTTC. As protein: CARTRQGAINYGYTF.